This entry describes one T cell receptor beta chain. What it binds is unknown. The germline CDR1 and CDR2 sequences are MRHNA and SNTAGT. This CDR3 region has 19 residues. The trim removed 4 bases at V and 5 bases at J, leaving 13 bases unmatched. The sample originates from a study of shared clonotypes between healthy human individuals. The wider study: Those who served as donors were a couple of women and a few men between the ages of 18 and 49. General observations from the study: Rarefaction showed that sequencing of sorted subsets was incomplete (despite large depth).

The genomic DNA of each subset was split evenly across several immunoSEQ plates. The protocol was immunoSEQ multiplex PCR, while the TCRdb copy is restricted to in-frame clones and leaves out a portion. The table lists around 180,000 clones, 85% to 95% of them singletons. This chain connects TRBV6-4 to TRBJ2-2; 13 bases fit TRBD2. Input material: naive CD4+ T cells sorted from blood. As to subset: CD45RA+ positively selected. The receptor comes from a woman aged 25 to 39 in good health. This CDR3 reads CASSAGSWTSGRGTGELFF. CDR3 nucleotide sequence: TGTGCCAGCAGTGCAGGGTCTTGGACTAGCGGGAGAGGAACCGGGGAGCTGTTTTTT.